Presented here are 31 T cell receptor beta chains from one specimen sequenced in a study of shared clonotypes between healthy human individuals. The data were produced by immunoSEQ multiplex PCR, yet TCRdb's version contains in-frame clones alone and is incomplete. The sample has approximately 1,500,000 clones, around 98% seen once. Source material: naive CD4+ T cells sorted from blood. Subset indicated: CD45RA+ positively selected. Receptors originate from a man aged 25 to 40 in good health.

The rearrangement links TRBV6-5 to TRBJ1-1; 9 bases align to TRBD1. Per germline, CDR1 MNHEY and CDR2 SVGAGI. The J segment lost 8 bases and the V segment lost 0 bases, leaving 7 bases of the junction unmatched. The CDR3 sequence is 15 residues long. Here the CDR3 reads CASSYSRQGVTEAFF. The CDR3 DNA sequence: TGTGCCAGCAGTTACTCGAGACAGGGGGTAACAGAAGCTTTCTTT.

Concerning this clone itself: Within the sample, other DNA sequences also encode this same CDR3. The rearrangement joins TRBV29-1 to TRBJ2-7; D not resolved. Looked up from germline, CDR1 is SQVTM and CDR2 is ANQGSEA. Deletions cut 4 bases from V and 6 bases from J, with 7 bases between. This CDR3 has 10 residues. The CDR3 reads CSVGGLEQYF. DNA for the CDR3: TGCAGCGTTGGTGGTCTCGAGCAGTACTTC.

V gene TRBV27 combines with J gene TRBJ2-7; 8 bases fit TRBD2. Germline lookup yields CDR1 MNHEY and CDR2 SMNVEV (reference sequence). The CDR3 loop spans 13 amino acids. The V segment lost 10 bases and the J segment 3 bases; nucleotides outside the gene matches: 8. CDR3 sequence reads: CATQGLVGYEQYF. CDR3 coding DNA: TGTGCCACCCAGGGACTAGTTGGCTACGAGCAGTACTTC.

In DNA form, the CDR3 reads TGTGCCAGCAGTTACGACGGCGCCAGCACAGATACGCAGTATTTT. This sequence encodes CASSYDGASTDTQYF. The chain is built from TRBV6-5 and TRBJ2-3; D is ambiguous. The CDR3 consists of 15 residues. V lost 2 bases and J 0 bases, leaving 9 bases between the germline ends. The germline V gene has CDR1 MNHEY and CDR2 SVGAGI.

The J gene is TRBJ1-1, the V gene TRBV29-1; 7 bases match TRBD1. Germline V gene lookup returns CDR1 SQVTM and CDR2 ANQGSEA. J was trimmed by 5 bases and V by 1 base; bases with no gene match: 4. This CDR3 is built from 13 residues. CDR3 region: CSVEGRGQTEAFF. CDR3 nucleotide sequence: TGCAGCGTTGAAGGGAGGGGGCAGACTGAAGCTTTCTTT.

About this clone: Other nucleotide sequences in the sample specify the same CDR3. The chain employs TRBV18 and TRBJ2-7; 7 positions agree with TRBD1. CDR1 is KGHSH and CDR2 is LQKENI in the germline V gene. Losses at the gene ends were 6 bases for V and 5 bases for J; bases not matched to a gene: 7. CDR3 size: 13 residues. CDR3 sequence: CASSPRQGDEQYF. CDR3 DNA sequence: TGTGCCAGCTCGCCTCGACAGGGCGACGAGCAGTACTTC.

Turning to this clone: The conserved phenylalanine or tryptophan is not found at the CDR3 terminus, so this likely reflects a read error. It is unclear where the CDR3 begins or ends on the DNA, so no DNA is shown, and the CDR3 is as TCRdb lists it. CDR3 in amino acids: CASSEAARTYPL. This chain links TRBV2 with TRBJ1-2. Germline V gives CDR1 SNHLY, CDR2 FYNNEI. The CDR3 length equals 12 residues, ends included.

The V call is TRBV7-9, the J call TRBJ1-2, with D maybe TRBD1 (5 bases). The CDR3 loop spans 14 amino acids. Deletions cut 6 bases from V and 4 bases from J, with 15 bases between. The V gene's germline CDR1 is SEHNR and CDR2 FQNEAQ (reference sequence). This CDR3 reads CASSIQVITYGYTF. CDR3 DNA sequence: TGTGCCAGCAGTATACAGGTCATTACCTATGGCTACACCTTC.

The gene calls are TRBV10-1 and TRBJ1-4; D is unresolved. V shed 5 bases and J shed 5 bases, with 12 bases lying between them. The CDR3 extends over 14 amino acids. CDR1 and CDR2 from the germline V gene are WNHNN and SYGVQD (reference sequence). The CDR3 here is CASSTGNPNEKLFF. The CDR3 bases are TGCGCCAGCAGTACGGGAAACCCGAATGAAAAACTGTTTTTT.

The chain couples TRBV19 to TRBJ2-1; the D gene is possibly TRBD2 (6 bases). Trimming took off 6 bases at V and 9 bases at J, with 24 bases between the two ends. The germline CDR1 and CDR2 sequences are LNHDA and SQIVND (reference sequence). The CDR3 sequence is 16 residues long. The CDR3 protein is CASRAPGTPLVGEQFF. DNA for the CDR3: TGTGCCAGTAGGGCCCCCGGGACTCCTCTGGTTGGTGAGCAGTTCTTC.

The chain joins TRBV30 to TRBJ2-1; D perhaps matches TRBD2 (5 bases). The CDR3 loop spans 14 amino acids. Trimming removed 4 bases from V and 4 bases from J, with 14 bases in between. CDR1 GTSNPN and CDR2 SVGIG come from the germline V gene (reference sequence). CDR3 nucleotides: TGTGCCTGGAATATAGCGCACCGATACAATGAGCAGTTCTTC. Translating gives CAWNIAHRYNEQFF.

J is TRBJ2-7 and V is TRBV4-3; 8 nucleotides agree with TRBD2. V gave up 0 bases and J gave up 5 bases; unmatched junction bases: 12. The CDR3 is 17 residues long. CDR1 is LGHNA and CDR2 is YSLEER in the germline V gene. The CDR3 sequence is CASSQDRPSGLRNEQYF. In nucleotides, the CDR3 is TGCGCCAGCAGCCAAGATCGGCCTAGCGGGTTGAGGAACGAGCAGTACTTC.

This chain connects TRBV27 to TRBJ2-1, with D perhaps TRBD2 (5 bases). Deletions cut 4 bases from V and 0 bases from J, with 13 bases between. CDR3 length equals 16 residues. Germline V gene sequence: CDR1 MNHEY, CDR2 SMNVEV (reference sequence). DNA of the CDR3: TGTGCCAGCAGTTCTGCCCGGGGTAGCTCCTACAATGAGCAGTTCTTC. Translation: CASSSARGSSYNEQFF.

V and J are TRBV5-4 and TRBJ2-7; D is ambiguous. Germline CDR1 reads SGHNT; CDR2 reads YYREEE (reference sequence). Trimming pared 3 bases from V and 2 bases from J, leaving 6 bases between. The CDR3 has 12 residues. CDR3 DNA sequence: TGTGCCAGCAGCTCCCCGACCTACGAGCAGTACTTC. The encoded protein is CASSSPTYEQYF.

The CDR3 sequence: CASSLPRQGAANYGYTF. The CDR3 coding sequence is TGTGCCAGCAGTTTACCGAGACAGGGAGCCGCAAACTATGGCTACACCTTC. This chain joins TRBV28 and TRBJ1-2, with 7 bases matching TRBD1. Trimming took 2 bases from V and 2 from J; bases not matched to a gene: 11. Germline V gene data show CDR1 as MDHEN and CDR2 as SYDVKM. This CDR3 spans 17 amino acids.

The sample holds one count of this clone. The chain links TRBV27 to TRBJ2-7; D may be TRBD2 (6 bases). Germline CDR1 MNHEY, CDR2 SMNVEV (reference sequence). The CDR3 consists of 15 residues. V was clipped by 2 bases and J by 2 bases, with 13 bases between them. CDR3 loop: CASSLVGGSPYEQYF. In nucleotides, the CDR3 is TGTGCCAGCAGTTTAGTGGGAGGTTCTCCCTACGAGCAGTACTTC.

The gene calls are TRBV5-3 and TRBJ1-5; tentatively, D is TRBD1 (5 bases). TRBV5-3 falls under the ORF class, with uncertain function. V was trimmed by 7 bases and J by 7 bases, leaving 15 bases between them. The CDR3 extends over 13 amino acids. Here the CDR3 reads CARPDGAEQPQHF. The DNA for the CDR3 is TGTGCCAGACCCGACGGGGCGGAACAGCCCCAGCATTTT.

The V gene is TRBV2, the J gene TRBJ1-5, with unresolved D. The CDR3 extends over 15 amino acids. V dropped 3 bases and J dropped 3 bases, with 12 bases sitting between them. Germline lookup yields CDR1 SNHLY and CDR2 FYNNEI. The CDR3 loop reads CASSEAGYDNQPQHF. The CDR3 nucleotides read TGTGCCAGCAGTGAGGCCGGGTATGACAATCAGCCCCAGCATTTT.

The chain has TRBV18 and TRBJ2-3; the D gene is possibly TRBD1 (5 bases). The CDR3 has 16 amino acids. The ends were cut back, 0 bases at V and 2 bases at J, with 12 bases in the middle. Germline CDR1 reads KGHSH; CDR2 reads LQKENI. CDR3 coding DNA: TGTGCCAGCTCACCACCGGGGCTGAATCCCACAGATACGCAGTATTTT. The encoded protein is CASSPPGLNPTDTQYF.

CDR3 loop: CSVRRLAGASRQETQYF. As DNA, the CDR3 is TGCAGCGTCCGAAGACTAGCGGGAGCCTCCCGCCAAGAGACCCAGTACTTC. The chain has TRBV29-1 and TRBJ2-5; 12 positions agree with TRBD2. The ends lost 6 bases at V and 1 base at J; junction bases unmatched: 12. This CDR3 region has 17 residues. Germline V gene lookup returns CDR1 SQVTM and CDR2 ANQGSEA.

The chain carries TRBV5-6 and TRBJ2-2, with 14 positions matching TRBD2. Germline CDR1 SGHDT, CDR2 YYEEEE. The CDR3 spans 17 residues. V dropped 4 bases and J dropped 5; count of bases not matched to a gene: 7. This chain's CDR3 is CASSQGTSGRRTGELFF. CDR3 nucleotide sequence: TGTGCCAGCAGCCAGGGGACTAGCGGGAGAAGAACCGGGGAGCTGTTTTTT.

Points on this clone: A read error is likely, as this CDR3 ends without the conserved phenylalanine or tryptophan. No DNA is shown, since the ends of the CDR3 on it are uncertain; the CDR3 is the one TCRdb lists. The V and J genes are TRBV29-1 and TRBJ1-2. Counting both end residues, the CDR3 totals 8 amino acids. The germline CDR1 and CDR2 sequences are SQVTM and ANQGSEA. The CDR3 sequence: CSVGGGAL.

The chain links TRBV19 to TRBJ1-4, with TRBD1 matching 7 bases. J gave up 8 bases and V 8 bases, and 14 bases lay outside the gene matches. The germline V gene encodes CDR1 LNHDA and CDR2 SQIVND (reference sequence). The CDR3 runs to 15 residues. The DNA of the CDR3 is TGTGCCAGTTCCAAGTGGAGGGGGCAGGGGGAAAAACTGTTTTTT. It translates to CASSKWRGQGEKLFF.

The rearrangement links TRBV28 to TRBJ2-4; 10 nucleotides agree with TRBD2. This CDR3 is 17 amino acids long. Germline-derived CDR1 and CDR2 are MDHEN and SYDVKM. After removal of 5 bases from V and 1 base from J, the junction contained 8 bases not matched to a gene. The chain's CDR3 is CASSLSLAGVAKNIQYF. CDR3 coding DNA: TGTGCCAGCAGTCTTTCCCTAGCGGGAGTTGCCAAAAACATTCAGTACTTC.

CDR3 region: CASSLVPRGEGEQFF. Here the CDR3 DNA reads TGTGCCAGCAGCTTAGTTCCACGTGGGGAAGGTGAGCAGTTCTTC. The chain carries TRBV11-2 and TRBJ2-1; D gene uncertain. The CDR3 sequence is 15 residues long. Germline lookup yields CDR1 SGHAT and CDR2 FQNNGV. V gave up 1 base and J gave up 9 bases, with 16 bases separating them.

This chain joins TRBV27 and TRBJ2-1, with unresolved D. CDR3 length: 16 amino acids. Trimming pared 0 bases from V and 7 bases from J, leaving 16 bases between. Germline V gives CDR1 MNHEY, CDR2 SMNVEV (reference sequence). The CDR3 region is CASSLSPAPLGNEQFF. The CDR3 nucleotides are TGTGCCAGCAGTTTATCTCCAGCCCCCCTTGGTAATGAGCAGTTCTTC.

The chain is built from TRBV9 and TRBJ2-1; D unresolved. Germline V gene lookup returns CDR1 SGDLS and CDR2 YYNGEE. The CDR3 extends over 15 amino acids. V lost 0 bases, J lost 4 bases, and 11 bases lay in between. This CDR3 is CASSVDVGGYNEQFF. DNA of the CDR3: TGTGCCAGCAGCGTAGATGTAGGCGGTTACAATGAGCAGTTCTTC.

The genes are TRBV28 and TRBJ2-7; the D gene is possibly TRBD1 (6 bases). Germline V gene data show CDR1 as MDHEN and CDR2 as SYDVKM. CDR3 length equals 16 residues. The V end was cut by 5 bases, the J end by 4 bases, with 21 bases between. In nucleotides, the CDR3 is TGTGCCAGCAGTCCAAACCCCGGGACACCTAATTACGAGCAGTACTTC. It translates to CASSPNPGTPNYEQYF. Looking up the rest from reference TRBV28 and TRBJ2-7 gives the full variable domain: DVKVTQSSRYLVKRTGEKVFLECVQDMDHENMFWYRQDPGLGLRLIYFSYDVKMKEKGDIPEGYSVSREKKERFSLILESASTNQTSMYLCASSPNPGTPNYEQYFGPGTRLTVT.

The chain is built from TRBV5-1 and TRBJ1-5; no clear D gene. The CDR3 has 15 residues. Germline loops: CDR1 SGHRS, CDR2 YFSETQ. Deletions cut 2 bases from V and 0 bases from J, with 9 bases between. This CDR3 reads CASSFGDNSNQPQHF. The CDR3 region has the DNA TGCGCCAGCAGCTTTGGCGATAATAGCAATCAGCCCCAGCATTTT. Full variable domain (outside the CDR3, taken from reference TRBV5-1 and TRBJ1-5): KAGVTQTPRYLIKTRGQQVTLSCSPISGHRSVSWYQQTPGQGLQFLFEYFSETQRNKGNFPGRFSGRQFSNSRSEMNVSTLELGDSALYLCASSFGDNSNQPQHFGDGTRLSIL.

This rearrangement joins TRBV14 to TRBJ2-5, with 7 bases fitting TRBD2. V shed 3 bases and J 5 bases; nucleotides not matched to a gene: 6. The germline gives CDR1 SGHDN, CDR2 FVKESK. The CDR3 consists of 14 residues. The CDR3 DNA reads TGTGCCAGCAGCCAGTTCGGCGGGAGTGAGACCCAGTACTTC. It encodes CASSQFGGSETQYF.

Note on this clone: Other DNA sequences in this specimen translate into the identical CDR3. J is TRBJ1-2 and V is TRBV5-1; the D is unclear. The V end lost 1 base, the J end lost 3 bases, and 7 bases lay between the germline ends. The CDR3 has 13 residues. CDR1 is SGHRS, CDR2 YFSETQ, per germline. The CDR3 protein is CASSLSADYGYTF. CDR3 nucleotides: TGCGCCAGCAGCTTGAGCGCTGACTATGGCTACACCTTC.